Shown below are 21 T cell receptor beta chains from a single sample sequenced in a study of ipilimumab plus nivolumab after autologous stem cell transplantation. Assay: immunoSEQ multiplex PCR; the TCRdb copy retains only in-frame clones and omits some. The sample lists about 83,000 clones, approximately 86% occurring once. The sequencing here drew on PBMCs, taken in a trial of ipilimumab plus nivolumab as post-transplant consolidation. The source is a male donor with diffuse large B-cell lymphoma.

The chain joins TRBV7-9 to TRBJ2-2; a possible D gene is TRBD1 (5 bases). CDR1 is SEHNR, CDR2 FQNEAQ, per germline (reference sequence). This CDR3 region has 17 residues. V gave up 1 base and J gave up 4 bases, with 16 bases separating them. The CDR3 loop reads CASSLGGNRIGTGELFF. The DNA for the CDR3 is TGTGCCAGCAGCTTAGGGGGAAACAGGATAGGCACCGGGGAGCTGTTTTTT.

This clone was found once. The V call is TRBV6-5, the J call TRBJ1-1; TRBD1 matches 7 bases. This CDR3 has 15 residues. V was clipped by 6 bases and J by 6 bases; unmatched bases: 13. Germline-derived CDR1 and CDR2 are MNHEY and SVGAGI. This CDR3 is CASSWAEGAMAEAFF. DNA of the CDR3: TGTGCCAGCAGCTGGGCGGAGGGGGCGATGGCTGAAGCTTTCTTT.

The V gene is TRBV12-5, the J gene TRBJ2-1; no firm D call. This CDR3 has 14 amino acids. V was cut by 4 bases and J by 0 bases, with 7 bases left in between. Per the germline V gene, CDR1 is LGHNT and CDR2 is FRNRAP. The CDR3 is CASGSTTSYNEQFF. CDR3 coding DNA: TGTGCTAGTGGTTCCACAACCTCCTACAATGAGCAGTTCTTC.

The chain carries TRBV30 and TRBJ2-5; D is uncertain. The germline V gene encodes CDR1 GTSNPN and CDR2 SVGIG (reference sequence). Trimming took 2 bases from V and 4 from J, leaving 14 bases between them. This CDR3 is built from 14 residues. CDR3 region: CAWSIGNFGETQYF. The CDR3 nucleotides read TGTGCCTGGAGTATCGGCAACTTCGGAGAGACCCAGTACTTC.

The V and J genes are TRBV6-5 and TRBJ1-1; no clear D gene. V was shortened by 6 bases and J by 5 bases, with 16 bases between the two germline ends. Germline V gene data show CDR1 as MNHEY and CDR2 as SVGAGI. This CDR3 contains 14 residues. The CDR3 coding sequence is TGTGCCAGCAGCCGTCGTCTTTTTTTGACTGAAGCTTTCTTT. It yields the protein CASSRRLFLTEAFF.

The rearrangement joins TRBV7-2 to TRBJ2-5, with 8 bases identical to TRBD2. V gave up 3 bases and J gave up 6 bases; unmatched junction bases: 6. Germline V gene data show CDR1 as SGHTA and CDR2 as FQGNSA. This CDR3 is 14 amino acids long. CDR3 in amino acids: CASSFPPGGKTQYF. The DNA of the CDR3 is TGTGCCAGCAGCTTCCCTCCGGGGGGGAAGACCCAGTACTTC.

V is TRBV12-5 and J is TRBJ2-2; 11 nucleotides align to TRBD2. V lost 6 bases, J lost 4 bases, and 4 bases stayed unmatched. CDR1 is LGHNT, CDR2 FRNRAP, per germline. The CDR3 runs to 15 residues. DNA of the CDR3: TGTGCTAGTGGCCCCCTAGCGGGGGGCACCGGGGAGCTGTTTTTT. Its translation is CASGPLAGGTGELFF.

This clone is a singleton in its sample. The chain carries TRBV4-2 and TRBJ2-3; 11 nucleotides match TRBD2. Germline loops: CDR1 LGHNA, CDR2 YNFKEQ. The CDR3 has 16 residues. V gave up 3 bases and J gave up 0 bases; unmatched junction bases: 2. The CDR3 reads CASSQGLAASTDTQYF. The CDR3 DNA is TGTGCCAGCAGCCAGGGACTAGCGGCAAGCACAGATACGCAGTATTTT.

The chain couples TRBV12-5 to TRBJ2-4; no reliable D call. This CDR3 comprises 14 residues. V lost 1 base and J 0 bases, leaving 4 bases between the germline ends. CDR1 is LGHNT, CDR2 FRNRAP, per germline. The CDR3, as DNA: TGTGCTAGTGGTTTGGGGGCAGCCAAAAACATTCAGTACTTC. This sequence encodes CASGLGAAKNIQYF. Filled out from reference TRBV12-5 and TRBJ2-4, the complete variable domain reads DARVTQTPRHKVTEMGQEVTMRCQPILGHNTVFWYRQTMMQGLELLAYFRNRAPLDDSGMPKDRFSAEMPDATLATLKIQPSEPRDSAVYFCASGLGAAKNIQYFGAGTRLSVL.

The chain recombines TRBV7-9 with TRBJ2-5; TRBD2 might be the D (5 bases). Germline-derived CDR1 and CDR2 are SEHNR and FQNEAQ (reference sequence). CDR3 length equals 16 residues. The ends were cut back, 2 bases at V and 2 bases at J, with 15 bases in the middle. The CDR3 DNA reads as TGTGCCAGCAGCTTATACCCGCCGGGGAGTCAAGAGACCCAGTACTTC. It codes for CASSLYPPGSQETQYF.

The gene calls are TRBV30 and TRBJ2-5, with D hard to call. The CDR3 spans 12 residues. With 1 base removed from V and 2 bases from J, the gap between germline ends came to 5 bases. The germline V gene has CDR1 GTSNPN and CDR2 SVGIG (reference sequence). CDR3 bases: TGTGCCTGGAGTGCAACTCAAGAGACCCAGTACTTC. It encodes CAWSATQETQYF.

The rearrangement uses TRBV10-2 and TRBJ1-2; a possible D gene is TRBD1 (5 bases). V was pared by 4 bases and J by 4 bases, with 10 bases between. CDR1 and CDR2 (germline): WSHSY, SAAADI. The CDR3 has 13 amino acids. The CDR3 region is CASSVGQSYGYTF. In nucleotides, the CDR3 is TGCGCCAGCAGTGTGGGGCAGTCCTATGGCTACACCTTC.

This chain connects TRBV28 to TRBJ1-3; D gene uncertain. The V end was cut by 8 bases, the J end by 0 bases, with 11 bases between. The CDR3 totals 14 residues. Per the germline V gene, CDR1 is MDHEN and CDR2 is SYDVKM. In DNA, the CDR3 is TGTGCCAGCGGACTCGGGAGCTCTGGAAACACCATATATTTT. It encodes CASGLGSSGNTIYF.

This clone was detected only a few times. The rearrangement uses TRBV27 and TRBJ2-1; D is possibly TRBD2 (7 bases). V lost 2 bases and J lost 12, with 14 bases in between. Germline V gene sequence: CDR1 MNHEY, CDR2 SMNVEV (reference sequence). The CDR3 is 13 residues long. The CDR3 bases are TGTGCCAGCAGTTTAGGGGGGGGCTTGATGCAGTTCTTC. It specifies CASSLGGGLMQFF.

The chain employs TRBV5-4 and TRBJ1-2; D possibly corresponds to TRBD1 (6 bases). In germline, CDR1 is SGHNT, CDR2 YYREEE (reference sequence). The V and J ends lost 1 base and 3 bases respectively, with 10 bases between them. This CDR3 is 14 amino acids long. The CDR3 loop is CASSLTGTHYGYTF. CDR3 nucleotides: TGTGCCAGCAGCTTGACAGGGACCCACTATGGCTACACCTTC.

The V gene is TRBV7-9, the J gene TRBJ1-6; 8 nucleotides agree with TRBD1. CDR1 is SEHNR and CDR2 is FQNEAQ in the germline V gene (reference sequence). The V segment lost 5 bases and the J segment 6 bases; nucleotides outside the gene matches: 3. This CDR3 has 14 amino acids. The CDR3 protein is CASSRGQGNSPLHF. The DNA of the CDR3 is TGTGCCAGCAGCCGCGGACAGGGTAATTCACCCCTCCACTTT.

This clone is a singleton in its sample. The chain uses TRBV5-4 and TRBJ1-5; D gene ambiguous. The CDR3 is 14 amino acids. From germline, CDR1 is SGHNT and CDR2 YYREEE (reference sequence). Trimming shortened V by 4 bases and J by 3 bases, and 11 bases separated the two germline ends. CDR3 sequence: CASSQDGFNQPQHF. Here the CDR3 DNA reads TGTGCCAGCAGCCAGGACGGATTCAATCAGCCCCAGCATTTT.

The rearrangement uses TRBV11-3 and TRBJ2-1; 8 bases are a match to TRBD1. Losses at the gene ends were 5 bases for V and 7 bases for J; bases not matched to a gene: 4. CDR3 size: 13 residues. Germline-derived CDR1 and CDR2 are SGHNT and YENEEA. The CDR3 coding sequence is TGTGCCAGCAGCGGCCAGGGGGCGAATGAGCAGTTCTTC. It codes for CASSGQGANEQFF. The full variable domain, its missing parts supplied by reference TRBV11-3 and TRBJ2-1, is EAGVVQSPRYKIIEKKQPVAFWCNPISGHNTLYWYLQNLGQGPELLIRYENEEAVDDSQLPKDRFSAERLKGVDSTLKIQPAELGDSAVYLCASSGQGANEQFFGPGTRLTVL.

The chain couples TRBV5-1 to TRBJ1-6; TRBD1 matches 8 bases. Germline V lookup: CDR1 SGHRS, CDR2 YFSETQ. The trim removed 4 bases at V and 7 bases at J, leaving 4 bases unmatched. This CDR3 spans 14 amino acids. CDR3 coding DNA: TGCGCCAGCAGCCAGGGACAGGAAAATTCACCCCTCCACTTT. It yields the protein CASSQGQENSPLHF. The variable domain in full, with the rest retrieved from reference TRBV5-1 and TRBJ1-6, is KAGVTQTPRYLIKTRGQQVTLSCSPISGHRSVSWYQQTPGQGLQFLFEYFSETQRNKGNFPGRFSGRQFSNSRSEMNVSTLELGDSALYLCASSQGQENSPLHFGNGTRLTVT.

This chain links TRBV12-5 with TRBJ2-7, with a possible D match to TRBD2 (7 bases). V lost 5 bases and J lost 0, with 14 bases in between. Germline V gene data show CDR1 as LGHNT and CDR2 as FRNRAP. The CDR3 spans 15 residues. The CDR3 sequence is CASGRGGWPSYEQYF. In DNA, the CDR3 is TGTGCTAGTGGTAGGGGGGGGTGGCCCTCCTACGAGCAGTACTTC.

This clone was recorded at least ten times. V is TRBV18 and J is TRBJ2-1; D may be TRBD1 (5 bases). The V end was cut by 4 bases, the J end by 0 bases, with 10 bases between. CDR3 length equals 15 residues. Germline CDR1 and CDR2: KGHSH and LQKENI. DNA for the CDR3: TGTGCCAGCTCACTAAGACAGAGCTCCTACAATGAGCAGTTCTTC. Amino acid sequence: CASSLRQSSYNEQFF.